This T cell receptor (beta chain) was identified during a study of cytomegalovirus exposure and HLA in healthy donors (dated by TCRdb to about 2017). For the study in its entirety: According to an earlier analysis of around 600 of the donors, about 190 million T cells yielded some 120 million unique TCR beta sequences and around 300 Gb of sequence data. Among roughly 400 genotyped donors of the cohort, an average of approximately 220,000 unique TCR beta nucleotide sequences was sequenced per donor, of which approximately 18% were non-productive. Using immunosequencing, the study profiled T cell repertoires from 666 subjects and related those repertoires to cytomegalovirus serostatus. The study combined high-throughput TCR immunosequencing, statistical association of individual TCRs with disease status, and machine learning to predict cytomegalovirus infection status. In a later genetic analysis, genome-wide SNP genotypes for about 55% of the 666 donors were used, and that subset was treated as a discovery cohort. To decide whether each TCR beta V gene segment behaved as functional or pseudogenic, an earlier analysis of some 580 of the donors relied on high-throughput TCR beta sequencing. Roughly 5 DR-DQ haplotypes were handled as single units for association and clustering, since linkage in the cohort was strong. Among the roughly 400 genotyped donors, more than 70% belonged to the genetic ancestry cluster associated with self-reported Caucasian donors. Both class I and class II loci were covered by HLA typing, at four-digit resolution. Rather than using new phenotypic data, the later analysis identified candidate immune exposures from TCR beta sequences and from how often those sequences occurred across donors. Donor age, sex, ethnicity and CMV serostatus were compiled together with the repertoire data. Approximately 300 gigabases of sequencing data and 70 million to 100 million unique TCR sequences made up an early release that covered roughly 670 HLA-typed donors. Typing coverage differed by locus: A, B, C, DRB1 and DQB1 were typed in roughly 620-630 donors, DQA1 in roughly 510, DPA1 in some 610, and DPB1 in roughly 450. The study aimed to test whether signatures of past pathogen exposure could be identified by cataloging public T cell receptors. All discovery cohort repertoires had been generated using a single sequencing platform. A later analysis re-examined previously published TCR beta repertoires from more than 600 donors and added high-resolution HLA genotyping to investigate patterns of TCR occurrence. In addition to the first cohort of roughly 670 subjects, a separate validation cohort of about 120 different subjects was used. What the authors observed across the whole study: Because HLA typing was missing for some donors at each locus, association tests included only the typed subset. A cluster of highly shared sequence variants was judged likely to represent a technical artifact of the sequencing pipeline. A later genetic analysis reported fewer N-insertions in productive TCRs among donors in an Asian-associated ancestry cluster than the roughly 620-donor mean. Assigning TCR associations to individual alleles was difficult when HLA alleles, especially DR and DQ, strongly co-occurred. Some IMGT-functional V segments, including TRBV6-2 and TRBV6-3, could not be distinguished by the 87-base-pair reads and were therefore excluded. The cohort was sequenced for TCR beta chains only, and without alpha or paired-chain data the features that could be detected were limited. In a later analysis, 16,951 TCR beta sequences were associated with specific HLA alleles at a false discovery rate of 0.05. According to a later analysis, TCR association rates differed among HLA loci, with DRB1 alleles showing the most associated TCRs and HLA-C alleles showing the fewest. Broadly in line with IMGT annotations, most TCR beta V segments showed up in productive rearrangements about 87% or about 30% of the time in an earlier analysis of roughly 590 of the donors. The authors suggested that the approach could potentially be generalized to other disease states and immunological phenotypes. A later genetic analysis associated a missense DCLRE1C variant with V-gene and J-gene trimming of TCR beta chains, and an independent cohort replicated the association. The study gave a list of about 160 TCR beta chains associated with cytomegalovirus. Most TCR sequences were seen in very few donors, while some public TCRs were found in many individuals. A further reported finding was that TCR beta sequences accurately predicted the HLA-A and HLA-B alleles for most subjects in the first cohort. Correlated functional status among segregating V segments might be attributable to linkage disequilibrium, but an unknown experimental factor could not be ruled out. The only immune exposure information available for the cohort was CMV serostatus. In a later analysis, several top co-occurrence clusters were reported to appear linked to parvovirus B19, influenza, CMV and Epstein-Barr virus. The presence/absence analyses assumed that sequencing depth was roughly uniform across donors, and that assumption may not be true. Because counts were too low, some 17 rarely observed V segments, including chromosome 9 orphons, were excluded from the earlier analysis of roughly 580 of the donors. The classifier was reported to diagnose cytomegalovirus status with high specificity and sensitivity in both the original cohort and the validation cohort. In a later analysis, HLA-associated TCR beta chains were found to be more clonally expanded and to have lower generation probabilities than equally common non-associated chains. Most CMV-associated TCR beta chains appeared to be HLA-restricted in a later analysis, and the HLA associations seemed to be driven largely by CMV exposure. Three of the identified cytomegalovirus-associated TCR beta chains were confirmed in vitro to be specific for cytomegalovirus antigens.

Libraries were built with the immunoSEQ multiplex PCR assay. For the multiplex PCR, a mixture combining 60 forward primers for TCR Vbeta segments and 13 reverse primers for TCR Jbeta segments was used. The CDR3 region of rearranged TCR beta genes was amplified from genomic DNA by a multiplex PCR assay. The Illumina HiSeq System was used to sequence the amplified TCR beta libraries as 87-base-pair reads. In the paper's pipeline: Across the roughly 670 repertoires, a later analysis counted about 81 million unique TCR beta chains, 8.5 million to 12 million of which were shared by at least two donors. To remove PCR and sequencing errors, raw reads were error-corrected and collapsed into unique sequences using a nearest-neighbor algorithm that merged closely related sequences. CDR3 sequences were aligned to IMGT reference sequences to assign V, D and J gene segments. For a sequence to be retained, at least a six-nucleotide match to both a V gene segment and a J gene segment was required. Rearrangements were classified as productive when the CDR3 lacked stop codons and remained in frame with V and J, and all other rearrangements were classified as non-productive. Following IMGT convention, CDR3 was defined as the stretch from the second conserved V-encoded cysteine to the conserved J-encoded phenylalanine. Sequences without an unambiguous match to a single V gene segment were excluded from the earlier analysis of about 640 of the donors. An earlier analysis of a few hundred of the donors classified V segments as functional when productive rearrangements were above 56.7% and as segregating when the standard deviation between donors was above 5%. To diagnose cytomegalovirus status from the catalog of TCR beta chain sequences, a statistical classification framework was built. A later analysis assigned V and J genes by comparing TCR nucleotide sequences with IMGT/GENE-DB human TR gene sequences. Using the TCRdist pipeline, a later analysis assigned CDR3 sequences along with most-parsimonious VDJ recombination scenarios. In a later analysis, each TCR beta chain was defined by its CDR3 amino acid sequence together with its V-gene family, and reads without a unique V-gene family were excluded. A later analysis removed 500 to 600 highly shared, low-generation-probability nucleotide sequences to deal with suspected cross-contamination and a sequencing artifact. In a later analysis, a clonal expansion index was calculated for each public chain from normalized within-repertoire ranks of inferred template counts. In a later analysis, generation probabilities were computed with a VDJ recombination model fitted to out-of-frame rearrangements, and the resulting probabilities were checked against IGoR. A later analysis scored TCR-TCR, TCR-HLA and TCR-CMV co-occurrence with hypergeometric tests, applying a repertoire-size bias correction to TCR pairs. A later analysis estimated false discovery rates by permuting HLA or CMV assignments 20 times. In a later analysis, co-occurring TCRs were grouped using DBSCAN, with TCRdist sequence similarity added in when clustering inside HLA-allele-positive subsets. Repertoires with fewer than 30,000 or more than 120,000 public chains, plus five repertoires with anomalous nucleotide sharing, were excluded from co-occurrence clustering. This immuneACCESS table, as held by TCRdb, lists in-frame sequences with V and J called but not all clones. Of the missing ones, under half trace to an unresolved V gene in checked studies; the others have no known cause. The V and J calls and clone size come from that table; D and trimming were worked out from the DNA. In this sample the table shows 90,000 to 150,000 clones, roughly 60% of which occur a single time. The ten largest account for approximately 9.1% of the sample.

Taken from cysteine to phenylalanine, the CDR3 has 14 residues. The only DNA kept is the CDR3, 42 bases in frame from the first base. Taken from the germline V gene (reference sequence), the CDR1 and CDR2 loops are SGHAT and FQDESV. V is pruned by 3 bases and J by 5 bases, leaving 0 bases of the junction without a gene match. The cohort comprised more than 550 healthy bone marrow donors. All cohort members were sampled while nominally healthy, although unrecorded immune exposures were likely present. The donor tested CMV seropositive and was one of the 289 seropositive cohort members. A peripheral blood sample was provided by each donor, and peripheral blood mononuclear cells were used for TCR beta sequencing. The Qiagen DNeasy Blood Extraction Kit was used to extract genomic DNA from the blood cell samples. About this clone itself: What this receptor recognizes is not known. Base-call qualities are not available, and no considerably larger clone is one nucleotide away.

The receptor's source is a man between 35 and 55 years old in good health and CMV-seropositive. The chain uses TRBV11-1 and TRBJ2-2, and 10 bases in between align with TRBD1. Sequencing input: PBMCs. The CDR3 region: CASSLGQGTGELFF. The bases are TGTGCCAGCAGCTTGGGACAGGGGACCGGGGAGCTGTTTTTT.